The 2 T cell receptor beta chains below were found in one sample sequenced in a study of T cells in Graves' hyperthyroidism and ophthalmopathy (dated by TCRdb to about 2019). Library construction relied on multiplex PCR. TCRdb records Illumina HiSeq 2000 as the sequencer. TCR beta CDR3 regions were amplified from RNA transcripts. The first round of RT-PCR for the TCR CDR3 was performed with the HTBI primer set and the Qiagen OneStep RT-PCR kit. The public reads were run again by TCRdb, first through fastp at Q25 and then through MiXCR, and only productive beta chains were kept. Each entry merges the rows of one CDR3 protein and shows their most common DNA and genes. Counted in this sample were 300,000 to 450,000 distinct CDR3 sequences; roughly 14% of them appeared once. The top ten clonotypes cover less than 25% of the sample. The sample taken for sequencing was blood. These receptors all come from a young man with Graves' hyperthyroidism that later progressed to Graves' ophthalmopathy.

The chain recombines TRBV3-1 with TRBJ1-2, with D possibly being TRBD1 (6 bases). This CDR3 has 13 amino acids. V lost 4 bases and J lost 5, with 11 bases in between. Germline loops: CDR1 LGHDT, CDR2 YNNKEL (reference sequence). CDR3 bases: TGTGCCAGCAGCCTACAGGGAATTTATGGCTACACCTTC. Its protein is CASSLQGIYGYTF.

Many counts were recorded for this clonotype. This sequence joins TRBV15 and TRBJ2-3; D is undetermined. Between the trimmed V and J ends, which lost 2 bases and 6 bases, there was a span of 12 bases. This CDR3 has 14 amino acids. Germline V gene sequence: CDR1 LNHNV, CDR2 YYDKDF (reference sequence). CDR3 loop: CATSRLVVGDTQYF. CDR3 sequence (DNA): TGTGCCACCAGCAGACTAGTAGTTGGGGATACGCAGTATTTT.